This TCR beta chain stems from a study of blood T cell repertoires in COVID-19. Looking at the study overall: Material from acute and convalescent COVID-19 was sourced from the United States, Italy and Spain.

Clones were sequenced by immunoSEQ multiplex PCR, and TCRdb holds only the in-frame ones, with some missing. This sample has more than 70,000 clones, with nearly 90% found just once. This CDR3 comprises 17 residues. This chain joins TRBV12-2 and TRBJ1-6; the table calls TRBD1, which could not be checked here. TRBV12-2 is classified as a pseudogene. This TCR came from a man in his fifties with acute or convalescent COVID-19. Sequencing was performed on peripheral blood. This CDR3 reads CASRLDRQGGYNSPLHF. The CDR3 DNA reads TGTGCAAGTCGCTTAGATCGTCAGGGGGGCTATAATTCACCCCTCCACTTT.